This TCR beta chain was documented in a study of low-dose radiotherapy and immunotherapy resistance in tumors. The time point is: before trial treatment. This clonotype was observed at least ten times. Unmatched junction bases numbered 4, after V lost 4 bases and J lost 1 base. CDR1 MDHEN and CDR2 SYDVKM come from the germline V gene. The CDR3 has 15 residues. Gene-specific TRAV and TRBV primers were used for first-strand cDNA, covering alpha and beta chains. The PCR that amplified TCRs ran for about 20 cycles, relying on a constant-region primer and a V-primer adapter. TCRdb redid the calling of the reads with MiXCR, one entry per CDR3 protein. Among tens of thousands of distinct CDR3 sequences listed, 26% were seen once.

The clonotype originates from a male donor with rectosigmoid adenocarcinoma. The sample was PBMCs, taken before treatment. The J gene is TRBJ2-7, the V gene TRBV28; 10 bases agree with TRBD2. In DNA, the CDR3 is TGTGCCAGCAGTTCCGGGACTAGCGTATCCTACGAGCAGTACTTC. Protein: CASSSGTSVSYEQYF.